This T cell receptor (beta chain) was found in a study of blood T cell repertoires in COVID-19. The wider study: Sources were T cells, B-cell-depleted T cells, or PBMCs; the material itself was cDNA or gDNA.

The CDR3 loop spans 11 amino acids. V lost 1 base, J lost 8 bases, and 8 bases lay in between. CDR1 is GTSNPN and CDR2 is SVGIG in the germline V gene (reference sequence). Some clones are missing from TCRdb's copy, which holds only in-frame ones; the method was immunoSEQ multiplex PCR. The sample shows approximately 300,000 clones, 87% of them seen only once. This clone was seen only a few times. Material: PBMCs or T cells enriched from blood (not recorded which). The rearrangement joins TRBV30 to TRBJ1-2; the D gene is possibly TRBD1 (6 bases). The TCR sequence derives from a woman aged 25 to 39 who had recovered from COVID-19. CDR3 DNA: TGTGCCTGGAGTGACAGGGAGGGCTACACCTTC. Protein: CAWSDREGYTF. The full variable domain, completed using reference TRBV30 and TRBJ1-2, is SQTIHQWPATLVQPVGSPLSLECTVEGTSNPNLYWYRQAAGRGLQLLFYSVGIGQISSEVPQNLSASRPQDRQFILSSKKLLLSDSGFYLCAWSDREGYTFGSGTRLTVV.